A single sample is the source of the 21 T cell receptor beta chains below, sequenced in a study of T cell repertoires in cytomegalovirus infection. These TCRs are of unknown antigen specificity. TCRdb analysed the reads with MiXCR anew, one entry per CDR3 protein. The table records 300,000 to 400,000 distinct CDR3 sequences, 25% to 35% of them present only once. The starting material was cultured PBMCs, obtained from culture after CMV antigen stimulation. The receptors derive from a human donor in good health (CMV status not recorded). Some clones in this sample may be carry-over from other donors' samples.

In this sample, this clonotype turned up many times. The chain employs TRBV6-1 and TRBJ1-6, with D unclear. This CDR3 spans 13 amino acids. Germline CDR1 is MNHNS and CDR2 is SASEGT. Between the trimmed V and J ends, which lost 6 bases and 9 bases, there was a span of 12 bases. DNA of the CDR3: TGTGCCAGCAGCACAGAGTTAGGTTCACCCCTCCACTTT. The encoded protein is CASSTELGSPLHF.

The chain has TRBV6-5 and TRBJ1-2, with D possibly matching TRBD1 (6 bases). CDR3 size: 13 residues. V was shortened by 10 bases and J by 0 bases, with 12 bases between the two germline ends. Germline values: CDR1 MNHEY, CDR2 SVGAGI. CDR3: CATTRDTNYGYTF. As DNA, the CDR3 is TGTGCCACCACCCGGGACACTAACTATGGCTACACCTTC.

This chain joins TRBV3-1 and TRBJ1-5, with D perhaps TRBD1 (5 bases). Trimming removed 4 bases at V and 3 bases at J, with 10 bases between. Germline loops: CDR1 LGHDT, CDR2 YNNKEL (reference sequence). The CDR3 totals 14 residues. CDR3 region: CASSPQGHNQPQHF. The CDR3 nucleotides are TGTGCCAGCAGCCCCCAAGGACACAATCAGCCCCAGCATTTT.

This clonotype has only a few counts. The chain employs TRBV5-4 and TRBJ2-3; maybe TRBD2 (6 bases). The CDR3 contains 16 residues. V gave up 6 bases and J gave up 2 bases, with 19 bases separating them. The germline V gene encodes CDR1 SGHNT and CDR2 YYREEE (reference sequence). In DNA, the CDR3 is TGTGCCAGCAAAACGGGGGACTTGGGAAACACAGATACGCAGTATTTT. This encodes CASKTGDLGNTDTQYF.

There are a few counts of this clonotype. The chain uses TRBV7-6 and TRBJ1-1; D is ambiguous. Germline assignment: CDR1 SGHVS and CDR2 FNYEAQ. With 10 bases removed from V and 3 bases from J, the gap between germline ends came to 9 bases. The CDR3 covers 11 residues. The CDR3 DNA reads TGTGCCATCACTCCGGACACTGAAGCTTTCTTT. Translation: CAITPDTEAFF.

Only a few counts were recorded for this clonotype. The rearrangement joins TRBV7-6 to TRBJ2-7, with 8 nucleotides matching TRBD2. Per germline, CDR1 SGHVS and CDR2 FNYEAQ. CDR3 length: 15 residues. The trim removed 1 base at V and 5 bases at J, leaving 7 bases unmatched. The CDR3 protein is CASSLDREGRNEQYF. DNA of the CDR3: TGTGCCAGCAGCTTAGATCGGGAGGGCCGAAACGAGCAGTACTTC.

The chain employs TRBV20-1 and TRBJ2-3, with 9 nucleotides matching TRBD2. After removal of 0 bases from V and 1 base from J, the junction contained 5 bases not matched to a gene. The germline CDR1 and CDR2 sequences are DFQATT and SNEGSKA (reference sequence). The CDR3 consists of 16 residues. As DNA, the CDR3 is TGCAGTGCTAGAGATCCACTAGCGGGCGGCACAGATACGCAGTATTTT. Translating gives CSARDPLAGGTDTQYF.

The V gene is TRBV7-8, the J gene TRBJ2-1; tentatively, D is TRBD2 (5 bases). CDR1 SGHVS and CDR2 FQNEAQ come from the germline V gene. Between the trimmed V and J ends, which lost 5 bases and 0 bases, there was a span of 11 bases. This CDR3 spans 15 amino acids. The CDR3 region has the DNA TGTGCCAGCAGCCTTTCTAGCAGCTCCTACAATGAGCAGTTCTTC. It yields the protein CASSLSSSSYNEQFF. Full variable domain (rest looked up from reference TRBV7-8 and TRBJ2-1): GAGVSQSPRYKVAKRGQDVALRCDPISGHVSLFWYQQALGQGPEFLTYFQNEAQLDKSGLPSDRFFAERPEGSVSTLKIQRTQQEDSAVYLCASSLSSSSYNEQFFGPGTRLTVL.

On this clonotype itself: Just one base apart from a much larger clone, this may be a read error. This chain uses TRBV7-4 with TRBJ1-2; 8 positions agree with TRBD1. Germline V CDR1 and CDR2: SGHVT, SQSDAQ. The CDR3 totals 16 residues. CDR3 region: CVSSGTGVPSGHGYTF. As DNA, the CDR3 is TGTGTCAGCAGCGGGACAGGAGTACCGTCAGGCCATGGCTACACCTTC.

This clonotype was picked up a small number of times. The chain is built from TRBV6-2 or TRBV6-3 and TRBJ1-5; weak D call: TRBD1 (6 bases). The CDR3 sequence is 14 residues long. The germline V gene encodes CDR1 MNHEY and CDR2 SVGEGT. V was trimmed by 5 bases and J by 8 bases, leaving 16 bases between them. The CDR3 DNA is TGTGCCAGCAGTAAACGGGACATTCGTAAGCCCCAGCATTTT. Protein: CASSKRDIRKPQHF.

This clonotype was found many times. The CDR3 is CASSLGPPAFRGVSTGELFF. The CDR3 nucleotides are TGTGCCAGCAGCTTAGGGCCCCCCGCTTTCCGGGGGGTATCCACCGGGGAGCTGTTTTTT. The chain is built from TRBV7-6 and TRBJ2-2; 7 bases match TRBD2. The CDR3 spans 20 residues. CDR1 and CDR2 from the germline V gene are SGHVS and FNYEAQ. J lost 4 bases, V lost 1 base, and 18 bases had no gene match.

There are a few counts of this clonotype. This chain joins TRBV20-1 and TRBJ2-3, with TRBD2 identical over 13 bases. The CDR3 is 15 residues long. CDR1 and CDR2 from the germline V gene are DFQATT and SNEGSKA (reference sequence). With 4 bases clipped from V and 5 bases from J, the junction kept 6 bases outside the gene matches. The chain's CDR3 is CSAITSGRGKDTQYF. Here the CDR3 DNA reads TGCAGTGCTATAACTAGCGGGAGGGGGAAAGATACGCAGTATTTT.

The chain recombines TRBV3-1 with TRBJ2-1, with TRBD2 as a possible D gene (5 bases). The CDR3 is 15 residues long. Trimming removed 0 bases at V and 5 bases at J, with 11 bases between. Germline-derived CDR1 and CDR2 are LGHDT and YNNKEL (reference sequence). The chain's CDR3 is CASSQDQAANNEQFF. The CDR3 DNA is TGTGCCAGCAGCCAAGATCAAGCGGCGAACAATGAGCAGTTCTTC.

This clonotype was seen repeatedly, ten times or more. The chain joins TRBV5-1 to TRBJ1-4, with 9 bases identical to TRBD1. This CDR3 spans 15 amino acids. V lost 5 bases to trimming and J lost 0 bases; unmatched junction nucleotides: 2. Germline V gene lookup returns CDR1 SGHRS and CDR2 YFSETQ. This chain's CDR3 is CASRRTGATNEKLFF. Written as DNA, the CDR3 is TGCGCCAGCAGGAGGACAGGGGCAACTAATGAAAAACTGTTTTTT.

This clonotype was observed a handful of times. The chain carries TRBV6-5 and TRBJ2-1; 9 positions agree with TRBD2. Germline V CDR1 and CDR2: MNHEY, SVGAGI. V lost 0 bases to trimming and J lost 4 bases; unmatched junction nucleotides: 7. CDR3 length: 17 amino acids. CDR3 loop: CASSYSLPSGVYNEQFF. CDR3 DNA: TGTGCCAGCAGTTACTCCTTACCTAGCGGGGTATACAATGAGCAGTTCTTC.

In its sample, this clonotype was seen many times. J is TRBJ1-1 and V is TRBV7-3; TRBD1 might be the D (6 bases). V was cut by 2 bases and J by 1 base, with 11 bases left in between. The germline CDR1 and CDR2 sequences are SGHTA and FQGTGA. The CDR3 covers 15 residues. The CDR3 DNA reads TGTGCCAGCAGCTTAGATACAGGGTGGAACACTGAAGCTTTCTTT. It encodes CASSLDTGWNTEAFF.

This clonotype was seen a few times. The chain combines TRBV28 with TRBJ1-4; TRBD1 matches 7 bases. The CDR3 loop spans 13 amino acids. V was clipped by 7 bases and J by 17 bases; unmatched bases: 16. Germline V gene data show CDR1 as MDHEN and CDR2 as SYDVKM. The CDR3 here is CASNRGYRGPPFF. The DNA for the CDR3 is TGTGCCAGCAACAGGGGTTACCGAGGGCCTCCTTTTTTT.

The chain is built from TRBV12-3 or TRBV12-4 and TRBJ1-1; 12 bases match TRBD1. V lost 5 bases, J lost 11 bases, and 9 bases stayed unmatched. This CDR3 has 14 residues. CDR3 region: CASSSRDRGPWAFF. In DNA form, the CDR3 reads TGTGCCAGCAGTAGCCGGGACAGGGGGCCGTGGGCTTTCTTT.

The CDR3 loop is CASTTGQGLGETQYF. CDR3 in DNA: TGTGCCAGCACCACGGGACAGGGCCTTGGGGAGACCCAGTACTTC. V and J are TRBV27 and TRBJ2-5, with 9 bases identical to TRBD1. This CDR3 region has 15 residues. Germline trimming cut 7 bases from V and 5 bases from J; bases unmatched to any gene: 11. CDR1 is MNHEY, CDR2 SMNVEV, per germline (reference sequence).

This clonotype was seen a handful of times. The V call is TRBV19, the J call TRBJ1-1, with D possibly matching TRBD1 (5 bases). Trimming stripped 3 bases from V and 3 bases from J, with 14 bases between. Per germline, CDR1 LNHDA and CDR2 SQIVND (reference sequence). This CDR3 is built from 15 residues. Here the CDR3 reads CASSISGGKYTEAFF. CDR3 bases: TGTGCCAGTAGTATCTCCGGGGGGAAGTACACTGAAGCTTTCTTT.

On this clonotype: A junction end diverges from the germline sequence, so it may reflect a read error. The chain carries TRBV2 and TRBJ2-4; D is unresolved. CDR3 length: 13 amino acids. Germline V lookup: CDR1 SNHLY, CDR2 FYNNEI. CDR3 in DNA: TGTGCCAGCAGTGTTGACAATCGAAACATCCAGTACTTC. This sequence encodes CASSVDNRNIQYF.